The entry below describes one T cell receptor (beta chain). Its antigen is not identified. A multiplex PCR was run with 60 Vbeta primers and 13 Jbeta primers. The assay was immunoSEQ multiplex PCR, and TCRdb's table has in-frame clones only and misses some. The profile shows about 96,000 clones, around 74% of them singletons. This entry is derived from a study of cytomegalovirus exposure and HLA in healthy donors. Broader study findings: The authors assumed roughly uniform sequencing depth across donors for presence/absence analyses. Further analysis, carried out later, found HLA-associated TCR beta chains more clonally expanded than equally common other chains. Researchers catalogued roughly 150 TCR beta chains as cytomegalovirus-associated.

The TCR comes from a woman aged 70-85 years in good health and CMV-seropositive. The sequencing input was PBMCs.

The CDR3 coding sequence is TGTGCCAGCAGGGAGTGGACAGCCGAGCAGTACTTC. This sequence encodes CASREWTAEQYF. The V call is TRBV2, the J call TRBJ2-7, with D possibly TRBD1 on 6 matching bases. Germline V gene data show CDR1 as SNHLY and CDR2 as FYNNEI. CDR3 length equals 12 residues. V was clipped by 6 bases and J by 6 bases, with 12 bases between them.